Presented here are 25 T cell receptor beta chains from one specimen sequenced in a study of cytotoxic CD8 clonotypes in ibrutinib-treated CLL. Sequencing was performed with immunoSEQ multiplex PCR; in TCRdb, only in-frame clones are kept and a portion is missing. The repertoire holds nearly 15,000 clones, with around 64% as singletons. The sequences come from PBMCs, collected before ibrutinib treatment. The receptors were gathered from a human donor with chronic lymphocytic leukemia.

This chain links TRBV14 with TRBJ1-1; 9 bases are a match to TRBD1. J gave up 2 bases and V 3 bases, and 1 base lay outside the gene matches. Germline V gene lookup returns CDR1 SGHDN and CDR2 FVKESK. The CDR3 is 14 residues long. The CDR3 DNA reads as TGTGCCAGCAGCCAGACAGGGGGAAACACTGAAGCTTTCTTT. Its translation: CASSQTGGNTEAFF.

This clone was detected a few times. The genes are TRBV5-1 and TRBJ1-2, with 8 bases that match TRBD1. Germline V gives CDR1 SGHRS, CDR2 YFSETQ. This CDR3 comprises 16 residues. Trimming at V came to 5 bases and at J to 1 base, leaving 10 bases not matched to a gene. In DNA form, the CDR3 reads TGCGCCAGCAGACTCGCCGGACAGGGTGGTAACTATGGCTACACCTTC. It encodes CASRLAGQGGNYGYTF.

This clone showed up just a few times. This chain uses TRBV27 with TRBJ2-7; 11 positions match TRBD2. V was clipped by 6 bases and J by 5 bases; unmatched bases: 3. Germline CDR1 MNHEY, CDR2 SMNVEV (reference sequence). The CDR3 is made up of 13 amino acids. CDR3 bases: TGTGCCAGCAGAGAGACTAGCGGGAACGAGCAGTACTTC. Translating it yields CASRETSGNEQYF.

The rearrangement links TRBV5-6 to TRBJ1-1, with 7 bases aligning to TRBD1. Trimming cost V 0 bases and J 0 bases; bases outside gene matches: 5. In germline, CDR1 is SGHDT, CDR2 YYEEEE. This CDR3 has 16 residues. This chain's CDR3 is CASSLGGQTMNTEAFF. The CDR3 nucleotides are TGTGCCAGCAGCTTGGGGGGACAGACAATGAACACTGAAGCTTTCTTT.

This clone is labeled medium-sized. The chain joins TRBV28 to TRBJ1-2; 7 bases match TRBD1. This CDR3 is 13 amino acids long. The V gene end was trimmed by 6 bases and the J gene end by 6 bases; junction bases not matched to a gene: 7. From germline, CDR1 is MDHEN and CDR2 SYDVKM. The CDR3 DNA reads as TGTGCCAGCAGCCCACAGGGGCCCCATGGCTACACCTTC. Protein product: CASSPQGPHGYTF.

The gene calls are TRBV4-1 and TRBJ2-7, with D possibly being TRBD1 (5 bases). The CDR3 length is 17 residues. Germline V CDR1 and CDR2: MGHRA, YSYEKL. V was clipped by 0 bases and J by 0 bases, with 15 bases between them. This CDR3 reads CASSQDPDRESSYEQYF. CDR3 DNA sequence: TGCGCCAGCAGCCAAGATCCCGACAGAGAGAGCTCCTACGAGCAGTACTTC.

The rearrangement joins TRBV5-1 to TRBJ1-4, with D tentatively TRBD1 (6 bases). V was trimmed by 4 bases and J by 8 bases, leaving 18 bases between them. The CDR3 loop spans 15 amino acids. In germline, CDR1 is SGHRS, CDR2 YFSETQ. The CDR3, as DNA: TGCGCCAGCAGCCCCCGATCAGGGGTTGGGGAAAAACTGTTTTTT. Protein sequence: CASSPRSGVGEKLFF.

This CDR3 is CASRYTRGIEYEQYF. CDR3 nucleotide sequence: TGTGCCAGCAGATACACCAGGGGGATAGAGTACGAGCAGTACTTC. The V call is TRBV27, the J call TRBJ2-7; 7 bases are a match to TRBD1. This CDR3 contains 15 residues. The V gene's germline CDR1 is MNHEY and CDR2 SMNVEV (reference sequence). Trimming took 6 bases from V and 4 from J; bases not matched to a gene: 12.

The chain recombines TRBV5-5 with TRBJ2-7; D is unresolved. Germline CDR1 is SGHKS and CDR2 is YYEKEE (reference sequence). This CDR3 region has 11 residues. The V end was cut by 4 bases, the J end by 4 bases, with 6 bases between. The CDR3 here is CASSRTYEQYF. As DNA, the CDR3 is TGTGCCAGCAGCCGAACATACGAGCAGTACTTC.

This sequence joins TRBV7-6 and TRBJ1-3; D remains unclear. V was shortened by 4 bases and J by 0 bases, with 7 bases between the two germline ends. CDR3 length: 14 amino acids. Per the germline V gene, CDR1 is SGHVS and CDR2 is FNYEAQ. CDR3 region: CASSYSSSGNTIYF. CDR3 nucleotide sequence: TGTGCCAGCAGCTACAGCAGCTCTGGAAACACCATATATTTT.

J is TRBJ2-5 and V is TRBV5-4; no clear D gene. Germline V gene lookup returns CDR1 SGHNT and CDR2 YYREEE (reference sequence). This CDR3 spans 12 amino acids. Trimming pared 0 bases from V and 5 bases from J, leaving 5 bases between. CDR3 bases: TGTGCCAGCAGCTTGGTGGCTGAGACCCAGTACTTC. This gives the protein CASSLVAETQYF.

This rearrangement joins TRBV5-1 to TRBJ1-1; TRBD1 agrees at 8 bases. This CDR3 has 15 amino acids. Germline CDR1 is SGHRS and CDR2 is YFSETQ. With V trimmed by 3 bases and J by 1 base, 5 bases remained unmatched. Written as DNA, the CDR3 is TGCGCCAGCAGCTCTTCCGGGACAGGGAACACTGAAGCTTTCTTT. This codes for CASSSSGTGNTEAFF.

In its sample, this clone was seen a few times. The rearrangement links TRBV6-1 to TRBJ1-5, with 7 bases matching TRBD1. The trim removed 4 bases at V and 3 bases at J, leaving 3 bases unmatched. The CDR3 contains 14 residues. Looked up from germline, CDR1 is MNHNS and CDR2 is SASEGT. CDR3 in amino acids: CASSGTGFNQPQHF. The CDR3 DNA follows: TGTGCCAGCAGTGGGACAGGTTTCAATCAGCCCCAGCATTTT.

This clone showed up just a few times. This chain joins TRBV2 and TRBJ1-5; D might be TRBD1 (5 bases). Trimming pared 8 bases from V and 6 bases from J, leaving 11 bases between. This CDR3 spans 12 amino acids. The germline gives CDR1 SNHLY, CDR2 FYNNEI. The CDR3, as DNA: TGTGCCAGCCGTAGGACAAGTCAGCCCCAGCATTTT. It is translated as CASRRTSQPQHF.

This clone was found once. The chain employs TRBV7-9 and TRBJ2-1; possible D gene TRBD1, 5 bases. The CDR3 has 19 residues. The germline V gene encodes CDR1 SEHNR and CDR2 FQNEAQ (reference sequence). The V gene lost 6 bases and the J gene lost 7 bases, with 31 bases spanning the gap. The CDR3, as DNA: TGTGCCAGCAGGGAACCAACAGGTTCAAGGGGCTCGTTGTGGAATGAGCAGTTCTTC. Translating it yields CASREPTGSRGSLWNEQFF. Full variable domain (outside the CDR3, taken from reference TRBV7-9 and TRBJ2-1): DTGVSQNPRHKITKRGQNVTFRCDPISEHNRLYWYRQTLGQGPEFLTYFQNEAQLEKSRLLSDRFSAERPKGSFSTLEIQRTEQGDSAMYLCASREPTGSRGSLWNEQFFGPGTRLTVL.

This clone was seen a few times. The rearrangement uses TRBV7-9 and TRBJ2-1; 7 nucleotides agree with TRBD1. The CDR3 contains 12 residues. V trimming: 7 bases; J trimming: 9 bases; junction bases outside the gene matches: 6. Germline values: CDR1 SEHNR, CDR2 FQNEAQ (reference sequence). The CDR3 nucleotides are TGTGCCAGCAAACAGGGGTATAGTGAGCAGTTCTTC. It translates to CASKQGYSEQFF.

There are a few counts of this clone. The CDR3 protein is CASSQDRDQPQHF. CDR3 nucleotides: TGTGCCAGCAGCCAAGATCGGGATCAGCCCCAGCATTTT. The chain uses TRBV4-2 and TRBJ1-5; D is ambiguous. This CDR3 spans 13 amino acids. The germline CDR1 and CDR2 sequences are LGHNA and YNFKEQ. V dropped 0 bases and J dropped 5 bases, with 5 bases sitting between them.

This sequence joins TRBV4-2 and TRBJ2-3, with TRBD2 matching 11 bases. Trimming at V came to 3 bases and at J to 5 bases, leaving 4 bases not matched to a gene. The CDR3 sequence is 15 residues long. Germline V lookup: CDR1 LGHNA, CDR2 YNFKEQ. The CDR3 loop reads CASSHLAGGGDTQYF. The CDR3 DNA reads TGTGCCAGCAGCCACCTAGCGGGAGGAGGAGATACGCAGTATTTT.

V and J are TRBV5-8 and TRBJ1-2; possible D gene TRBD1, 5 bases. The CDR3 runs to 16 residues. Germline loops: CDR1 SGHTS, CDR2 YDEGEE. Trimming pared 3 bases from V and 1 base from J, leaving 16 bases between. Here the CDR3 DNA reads TGTGCCAGCAGCTCCCCTGGAAGGGGAATTAACTATGGCTACACCTTC. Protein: CASSSPGRGINYGYTF. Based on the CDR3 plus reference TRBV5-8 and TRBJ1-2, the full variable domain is EAGVTQSPTHLIKTRGQQATLRCSPISGHTSVYWYQQALGLGLQFLLWYDEGEERNRGNFPPRFSGRQFPNYSSELNVNALELEDSALYLCASSSPGRGINYGYTFGSGTRLTVV.

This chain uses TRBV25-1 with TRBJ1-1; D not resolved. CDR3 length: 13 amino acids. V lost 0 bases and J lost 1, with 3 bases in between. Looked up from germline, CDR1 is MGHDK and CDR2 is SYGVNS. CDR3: CASSEYANTEAFF. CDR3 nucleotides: TGTGCCAGCAGTGAATATGCGAACACTGAAGCTTTCTTT.

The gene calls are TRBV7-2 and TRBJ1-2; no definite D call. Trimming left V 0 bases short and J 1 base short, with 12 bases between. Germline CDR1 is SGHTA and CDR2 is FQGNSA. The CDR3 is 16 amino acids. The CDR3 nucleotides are TGTGCCAGCAGCTTAGCAGGAGCCGCGGGTAACTATGGCTACACCTTC. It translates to CASSLAGAAGNYGYTF. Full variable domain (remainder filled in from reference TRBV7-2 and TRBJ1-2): GAGVSQSPSNKVTEKGKDVELRCDPISGHTALYWYRQSLGQGLEFLIYFQGNSAPDKSGLPSDRFSAERTGGSVSTLTIQRTQQEDSAVYLCASSLAGAAGNYGYTFGSGTRLTVV.

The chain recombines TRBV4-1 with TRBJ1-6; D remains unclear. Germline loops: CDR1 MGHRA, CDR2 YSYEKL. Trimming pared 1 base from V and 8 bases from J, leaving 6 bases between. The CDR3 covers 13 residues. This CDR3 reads CASSQVGHSPLHF. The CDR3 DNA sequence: TGCGCCAGCAGCCAAGTTGGGCATTCACCCCTCCACTTT.

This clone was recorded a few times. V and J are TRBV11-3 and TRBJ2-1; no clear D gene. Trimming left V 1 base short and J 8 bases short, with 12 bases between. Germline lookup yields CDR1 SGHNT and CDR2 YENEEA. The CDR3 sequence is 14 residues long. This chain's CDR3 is CASSLGAVRDEQFF. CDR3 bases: TGTGCCAGCAGCTTAGGGGCGGTACGGGATGAGCAGTTCTTC. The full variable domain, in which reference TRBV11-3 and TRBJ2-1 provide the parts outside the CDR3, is EAGVVQSPRYKIIEKKQPVAFWCNPISGHNTLYWYLQNLGQGPELLIRYENEEAVDDSQLPKDRFSAERLKGVDSTLKIQPAELGDSAVYLCASSLGAVRDEQFFGPGTRLTVL.

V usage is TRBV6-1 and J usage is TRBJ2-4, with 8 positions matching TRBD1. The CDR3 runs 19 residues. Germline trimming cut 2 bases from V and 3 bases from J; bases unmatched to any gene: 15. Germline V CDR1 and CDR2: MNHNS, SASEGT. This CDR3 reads CASSEREGRTGGSKNIQYF. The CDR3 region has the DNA TGTGCCAGCAGTGAAAGGGAAGGTCGAACAGGGGGTAGCAAAAACATTCAGTACTTC.

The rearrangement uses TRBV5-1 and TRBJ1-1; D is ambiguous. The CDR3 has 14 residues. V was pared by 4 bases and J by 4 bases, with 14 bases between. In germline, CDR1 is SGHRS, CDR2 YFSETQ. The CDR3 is CASSVGSATTEAFF. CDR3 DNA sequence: TGCGCCAGCAGCGTTGGTTCCGCCACCACTGAAGCTTTCTTT.